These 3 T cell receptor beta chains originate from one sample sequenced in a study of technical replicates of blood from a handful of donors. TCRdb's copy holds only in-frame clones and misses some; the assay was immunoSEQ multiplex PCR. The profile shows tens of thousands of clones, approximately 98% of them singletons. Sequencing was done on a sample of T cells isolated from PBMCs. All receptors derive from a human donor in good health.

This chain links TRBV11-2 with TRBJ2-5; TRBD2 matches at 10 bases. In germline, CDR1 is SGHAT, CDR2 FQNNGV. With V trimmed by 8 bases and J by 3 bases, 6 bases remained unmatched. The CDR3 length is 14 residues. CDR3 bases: TGTGCCAGCTCTCATAGCGGGAGGAAAGAGACCCAGTACTTC. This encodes CASSHSGRKETQYF.

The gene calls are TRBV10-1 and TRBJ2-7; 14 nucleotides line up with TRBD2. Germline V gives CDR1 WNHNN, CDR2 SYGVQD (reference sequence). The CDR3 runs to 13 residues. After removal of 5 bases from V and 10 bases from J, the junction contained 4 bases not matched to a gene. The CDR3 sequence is CASSPGTSGRQYF. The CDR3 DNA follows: TGCGCCAGCAGTCCCGGGACTAGCGGGAGACAGTACTTC.

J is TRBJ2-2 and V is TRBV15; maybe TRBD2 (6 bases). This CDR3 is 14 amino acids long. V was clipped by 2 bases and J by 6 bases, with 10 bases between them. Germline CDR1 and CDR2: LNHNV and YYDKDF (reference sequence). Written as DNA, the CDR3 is TGTGCCACCAGCAGACCTGGGGGGTCCGGGGAGCTGTTTTTT. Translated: CATSRPGGSGELFF.